A single sample is the source of the 25 T cell receptor beta chains below, sequenced in a study of breast tumors, draining lymph nodes, adjacent tissues. Via MiXCR, TCRdb re-called the multiplex PCR reads, giving one row per CDR3 protein. The sample has under 70,000 distinct CDR3 sequences; around two fifths are singletons. Sequenced input: breast tumor tissue. These receptors were taken from a female donor with breast cancer. Some clones in this sample may be carry-over from other donors' samples.

This clonotype was detected many times. This sequence joins TRBV3-1 and TRBJ2-1, with D unresolved. The CDR3 covers 13 residues. The V and J ends lost 1 base and 10 bases respectively, with 11 bases between them. In germline, CDR1 is LGHDT, CDR2 YNNKEL (reference sequence). In DNA, the CDR3 is TGTGCCAGCAGCCAAGTCCAGCTCGGGGAGCAGTTCTTC. This codes for CASSQVQLGEQFF.

This clonotype occurred many times. The chain employs TRBV11-3 and TRBJ1-3; no reliable D call. Per germline, CDR1 SGHNT and CDR2 YENEEA. The CDR3 runs to 13 residues. Trimming removed 5 bases from V and 4 bases from J, with 9 bases in between. Here the CDR3 reads CASSPAHGNTIYF. The CDR3 bases are TGTGCCAGCAGCCCCGCCCACGGAAACACCATATATTTT.

This clonotype is a singleton in its sample. The conserved closing phenylalanine or tryptophan is absent in this CDR3, likely reflecting a read error. No DNA is shown, since the ends of the CDR3 on it are uncertain; the CDR3 is the one TCRdb lists. The chain employs TRBV20-1 and TRBJ1-4. Including both end residues, the CDR3 is 8 amino acids long. CDR1 DFQATT and CDR2 SNEGSKA come from the germline V gene (reference sequence). CDR3 loop: CSARETIQ.

This chain connects TRBV5-6 to TRBJ2-2; D call uncertain. Germline CDR1 reads SGHDT; CDR2 reads YYEEEE. CDR3 length: 19 residues. V dropped 4 bases and J dropped 1 base, with 23 bases sitting between them. The CDR3 loop reads CASSPDPESDEQNTGELFF. DNA for the CDR3: TGTGCCAGCAGCCCCGACCCTGAGTCCGACGAGCAGAACACCGGGGAGCTGTTTTTT.

This clonotype has ten or more counts. A read error may explain this, as a much larger clone is one base away. Here the CDR3 reads CASSQSLPLASFTEQFF. Here the CDR3 DNA reads TGTGCCAGCAGCCAATCCCTGCCTCTAGCTTCGTTCACTGAGCAGTTCTTC. The V gene is TRBV4-2, the J gene TRBJ2-1; D perhaps matches TRBD2 (5 bases). Looked up from germline, CDR1 is LGHNA and CDR2 is YNFKEQ. Trimming cost V 2 bases and J 9 bases, with 23 bases left between them. CDR3 length equals 17 residues.

As to this clonotype: A read error is possible here, since a much larger clone lies one base away. The J gene is TRBJ2-7, the V gene TRBV7-2; 11 nucleotides align to TRBD2. This CDR3 comprises 14 residues. The germline V gene has CDR1 SGHTA and CDR2 FQGNSA. The CDR3 here is CASRIAGGVGEQCF. The DNA for the CDR3 is TGTGCCAGCCGAATAGCGGGAGGGGTCGGCGAGCAGTGCTTC. Full variable domain (outside the CDR3, taken from reference TRBV7-2 and TRBJ2-7): GAGVSQSPSNKVTEKGKDVELRCDPISGHTALYWYRQSLGQGLEFLIYFQGNSAPDKSGLPSDRFSAERTGGSVSTLTIQRTQQEDSAVYLCASRIAGGVGEQCFGPGTRLTVT.

The chain recombines TRBV5-5 with TRBJ2-2; 9 nucleotides align to TRBD1. Germline CDR1 SGHKS, CDR2 YYEKEE (reference sequence). V shed 4 bases, J shed 1 base, and the junction held 8 bases outside the gene matches. The CDR3 runs to 17 residues. As DNA, the CDR3 is TGTGCCAGCAGCCGTGCGATGACAGGGGGGAACACCGGGGAGCTGTTTTTT. Protein: CASSRAMTGGNTGELFF.

At least ten counts were recorded for this clonotype. V is TRBV7-6 and J is TRBJ2-7; D uncertain. This CDR3 spans 15 amino acids. The germline V and J ends were trimmed by 1 base and 0 bases, with 10 bases remaining between them. Germline V gives CDR1 SGHVS, CDR2 FNYEAQ. CDR3 residues: CASSLEAGLSYEQYF. The CDR3 nucleotides are TGTGCCAGCAGCTTAGAGGCTGGCCTCTCCTACGAGCAGTACTTC.

There are many counts of this clonotype. The chain links TRBV5-1 to TRBJ2-3, with 12 positions matching TRBD1. The CDR3 sequence is 18 residues long. V lost 0 bases and J lost 1; bases outside the gene matches: 6. CDR1 is SGHRS, CDR2 YFSETQ, per germline. The chain's CDR3 is CASSLAGTGGAGTDTQYF. CDR3 nucleotide sequence: TGCGCCAGCAGCTTGGCCGGGACAGGGGGCGCGGGCACAGATACGCAGTATTTT.

This clonotype was seen many times. The genes are TRBV12-3 or TRBV12-4 and TRBJ2-7; tentatively, D is TRBD1 (5 bases). V dropped 3 bases and J dropped 2 bases, with 11 bases sitting between them. The CDR3 consists of 14 residues. CDR3 bases: TGTGCCAGCAGTTTTGCAGGGCCGACCTACGAGCAGTACTTC. The encoded protein is CASSFAGPTYEQYF.

As regards this clonotype: Just one base apart from a much larger clone, this may be a read error. This sequence joins TRBV6-6 and TRBJ2-7, with 7 positions matching TRBD2. The CDR3 extends over 11 amino acids. Germline CDR1 is MNHNY and CDR2 is SVGAGI (reference sequence). CDR3 nucleotide sequence: TGTGTCGGGCTACCGGGAGGCGAGCAGCACTTC. Its translation is CVGLPGGEQHF.

This clonotype has at least ten counts. The chain has TRBV12-5 and TRBJ2-6; possible D gene TRBD1, 5 bases. CDR1 is LGHNT, CDR2 FRNRAP, per germline. This CDR3 is built from 16 residues. V gave up 6 bases and J gave up 2 bases, with 14 bases separating them. The DNA for the CDR3 is TGTGCTAGTGGCCCACCCTCAGGGACTGGGGCCAACGTCCTGACTTTC. This encodes CASGPPSGTGANVLTF.

DNA for the CDR3: TGCAGTGCTAGTGAGGACATGAACACTGAAGCTTTCTTT. This encodes CSASEDMNTEAFF. The genes are TRBV20-1 and TRBJ1-1, with D possibly matching TRBD1 (5 bases). The CDR3 loop spans 13 amino acids. The germline V gene has CDR1 DFQATT and CDR2 SNEGSKA (reference sequence). The ends were cut back, 3 bases at V and 0 bases at J, with 8 bases in the middle.

As concerns this clonotype: Since no conserved phenylalanine or tryptophan closes the CDR3, a read error is the likely cause. The chain recombines TRBV19 with TRBJ2-1, with D unresolved. CDR3 length: 13 amino acids. The germline V gene has CDR1 LNHDA and CDR2 SQIVND (reference sequence). V gave up 6 bases and J gave up 8 bases, with 14 bases separating them. The CDR3 DNA is TGTGCCAGTAGCAGAGGTCTTGGGCATGAGCAGTTCTAC. Its protein product is CASSRGLGHEQFY.

The chain recombines TRBV7-3 with TRBJ2-5, with TRBD2 matching over 10 bases. The CDR3 runs 20 residues. V shed 2 bases and J 1 base; nucleotides not matched to a gene: 16. CDR1 and CDR2 (germline): SGHTA, FQGTGA. The CDR3 region has the DNA TGTGCCAGCAGCTTAGGCGCTCGGCTAGCGGGGGAGGGTTCCCAAGAGACCCAGTACTTC. It yields the protein CASSLGARLAGEGSQETQYF. Combining the CDR3 with reference TRBV7-3 and TRBJ2-5 gives the whole variable domain GAGVSQTPSNKVTEKGKYVELRCDPISGHTALYWYRQSLGQGPEFLIYFQGTGAADDSGLPNDRFFAVRPEGSVSTLKIQRTERGDSAVYLCASSLGARLAGEGSQETQYFGPGTRLLVL.

A few counts support this clonotype. The J gene is TRBJ1-1, the V gene TRBV30; D possibly corresponds to TRBD1 (6 bases). Germline CDR1 reads GTSNPN; CDR2 reads SVGIG (reference sequence). This CDR3 region has 12 residues. V was cut by 1 base and J by 10 bases, with 13 bases left in between. The CDR3 sequence is CAWSAQGSGAFF. Here the CDR3 DNA reads TGTGCCTGGAGTGCTCAGGGGAGCGGAGCTTTCTTT. The full variable domain, in which reference TRBV30 and TRBJ1-1 provide the parts outside the CDR3, is SQTIHQWPATLVQPVGSPLSLECTVEGTSNPNLYWYRQAAGRGLQLLFYSVGIGQISSEVPQNLSASRPQDRQFILSSKKLLLSDSGFYLCAWSAQGSGAFFGQGTRLTVV.

The CDR3 DNA is TGCGCCAGCAGCGGGTCAGGCTACTCCTACGAGCAGTACTTC. It yields the protein CASSGSGYSYEQYF. This chain joins TRBV5-1 and TRBJ2-7; D unresolved. The CDR3 consists of 14 residues. Germline V CDR1 and CDR2: SGHRS, YFSETQ. Trimming left V 4 bases short and J 0 bases short, with 11 bases between. Combining the CDR3 with reference TRBV5-1 and TRBJ2-7 gives the whole variable domain KAGVTQTPRYLIKTRGQQVTLSCSPISGHRSVSWYQQTPGQGLQFLFEYFSETQRNKGNFPGRFSGRQFSNSRSEMNVSTLELGDSALYLCASSGSGYSYEQYFGPGTRLTVT.

The sample holds many counts of this clonotype. A read error may account for a junction end that differs from germline. The chain uses TRBV7-9 and TRBJ2-3; 8 bases match TRBD2. This CDR3 contains 21 residues. Germline-derived CDR1 and CDR2 are SEHNR and FQNEAQ (reference sequence). The CDR3 region has the DNA TGTGCCAGCAGCTTAGAGCTACTAGCGGTAACACACGACCTACCCACAGATACGCGGTATTTT. It codes for CASSLELLAVTHDLPTDTRYF.

This clonotype was seen ten or more times. The chain couples TRBV20-1 to TRBJ2-3; TRBD2 is a possible D gene (5 bases). This CDR3 comprises 13 residues. Trimming took 3 bases from V and 3 from J, leaving 10 bases between them. Germline V CDR1 and CDR2: DFQATT, SNEGSKA (reference sequence). In DNA form, the CDR3 reads TGCAGTGCTAGGCGGGCGACGACAGATACGCAGTATTTT. Its protein product is CSARRATTDTQYF.

With regard to this clonotype: At one end, the junction sequence differs from germline, possibly due to a read error. The chain carries TRBV10-3 and TRBJ2-2; 9 bases are shared with TRBD1. Germline V gene lookup returns CDR1 ENHRY and CDR2 SYGVKD. There are 16 residues in the CDR3. CDR3: CASSYPTGGDTGELFF. DNA for the CDR3: TGTGCCAGCAGTTACCCGACAGGGGGGGACACCGGGGAGCTGTTTTTT.

This clonotype is judged medium-sized. This chain uses TRBV7-9 with TRBJ2-7, with 12 bases matching TRBD2. Germline assignment: CDR1 SEHNR and CDR2 FQNEAQ (reference sequence). This CDR3 is 15 amino acids long. V lost 4 bases and J lost 7; bases outside the gene matches: 8. CDR3 DNA sequence: TGTGCCAGCAGCTCACTAGCGGGGGGACTGGTGGAGCAGTACTTC. It is translated as CASSSLAGGLVEQYF.

This clonotype was seen once. The chain carries TRBV7-2 and TRBJ1-3; 8 bases line up with TRBD1. The CDR3 totals 15 residues. V was pared by 3 bases and J by 9 bases, with 10 bases of the junction left unmatched. Per germline, CDR1 SGHTA and CDR2 FQGNSA. The CDR3 region is CASSLVTGEETTIYF. In DNA form, the CDR3 reads TGTGCCAGCAGCTTGGTGACAGGGGAGGAAACCACCATATATTTT.

This sequence joins TRBV29-1 and TRBJ1-4; D ambiguous. CDR1 and CDR2 (germline): SQVTM, ANQGSEA. V shed 6 bases and J shed 2 bases, with 13 bases lying between them. The CDR3 is made up of 14 amino acids. As DNA, the CDR3 is TGCAGCGTCGGAGTGGGTGGCACTAATGAAAAACTGTTTTTT. Its protein product is CSVGVGGTNEKLFF.

This rearrangement joins TRBV5-4 to TRBJ2-7, with TRBD2 matching over 7 bases. This CDR3 comprises 14 residues. Germline V lookup: CDR1 SGHNT, CDR2 YYREEE (reference sequence). The V and J ends lost 5 bases and 6 bases, in that order; junction bases with no gene match: 11. The CDR3 region has the DNA TGTGCCAGCAGACCAGGACTAGTCTTGAGCGAGCAGTACTTC. Its translation is CASRPGLVLSEQYF.

This clonotype was recorded a few times. The conserved phenylalanine or tryptophan normally closing the CDR3 is absent here, so this likely arose from a read error. No DNA is shown, since the ends of the CDR3 on it are uncertain; the CDR3 is the one TCRdb lists. The chain couples TRBV6-5 to TRBJ2-2; the D call TRBD1 from the table was never checked on the DNA. From germline, CDR1 is MNHEY and CDR2 SVGAGI. The CDR3 extends over 8 residues, inclusive of both ends. The CDR3 region is CASSYGGQ.